This TCR beta chain is drawn from a study of tumor and adjacent non-tumor tissue in lung cancer listed by TCRdb under 2018. The study in broad terms: The cohort included some 11 adenocarcinoma, a couple of squamous cell carcinoma and 1 small cell lung cancer patients. The roughly 15 patients were aged roughly 31 to 80 years, included around ten men and 5 women, and had TNM stage I to III disease. Sequencing produced about 120,000,000 productive TCRbeta reads in total, an average of approximately 3.9 million reads per sample. Bulk TCRbeta repertoires were compared between lung tumor tissue and matched distant non-tumor lung tissue obtained from more than 12 lung cancer patients. Some 31 paired specimens, one tumor and one normal lung sample per patient, were profiled by TCRbeta CDR3 sequencing. The research as a whole found: Because peripheral blood was not sequenced, blood TCRbeta repertoires in the lung cancer patients of the study were not examined. TCR diversity (inverse Simpson) was significantly higher in tumor than in normal lung tissue (roughly 390 vs 170, P = 0.0075, Mann-Whitney U test). With only roughly 14 patients in the cohort, the authors noted that larger samples and more detailed clinical data are needed. TCR diversity was significantly higher in younger patients, and higher tumor TCR diversity was associated with shorter overall and disease-free survival. In normal lung, the top 100 clones accounted for a significantly larger cumulative share of the repertoire than in tumor tissue. Neither the sequencing platform nor unique molecular identifiers are mentioned in the methods.

About this clonotype itself: Its antigen is currently not known. Per-base qualities were not stored, and no clone one base away is much larger.

Preparation of the library involved multiplex PCR. The instrument given in TCRdb is Illumina HiSeq 2500. Following protocols modified from ARM-PCR, the researchers constructed TCRbeta libraries through three rounds of nested PCR with primers (Table S4). PCR products of 200-500 bp were gel-excised and purified with the QIAquick gel extraction kit before sequencing. Under the source paper's analysis protocol: Reads were cleaned with Trimmomatic, merged with FLASH into complete CDR3 sequences, and assigned to V(D)J germline segments with MiTCR. Clonal diversity was computed as the inverse Simpson's index with VDJtools. In-frame sequences lacking a premature stop codon were counted as productive reads. The raw public data were reprocessed by TCRdb itself: fastp quality trimming at Q25, MiXCR clonotype calling, in-frame beta chains only. Every distinct CDR3 protein forms one entry, paired with its most common genes and DNA. TCRdb, rather than the study authors, made the V and J calls. In all, the sample holds roughly 76,000 distinct CDR3 sequences, and approximately 68% of those were seen once. Together, the top ten hold 10% to 15% of the sample.

RNA was isolated from bulk, unsorted tissue, and RNA quality was assessed with a NanoDrop ND-1000 and an Agilent 2100. The donors were newly diagnosed lung cancer patients admitted for thoracic surgery in China from August to November 2014 who had not received prior chemotherapy. Patients who had received previous radiotherapy or chemotherapy, or who had another concurrent cancer, were excluded from the study. Pieces of surgical tissue measuring about 1-2 cm3 were kept in RNAlater solution and held at -80 degrees C until needed. V drops 5 bases and J drops 0 bases, leaving 13 bases in between. The CDR3 contains 15 residues, cysteine and phenylalanine counted. Here the CDR3 DNA is all that survives: 45 bases in frame from base 1. CDR1 and CDR2, per the germline V gene, are MNHEY and SVGAGI.

The V and J genes are TRBV6-5 and TRBJ1-1, with a tentative D gene TRBD1 over 5 matching bases. This receptor was identified in a woman in her 70s with non-small cell lung cancer. Sequenced: lung tumor tissue. In nucleotides, the sequence is TGTGCCAGCAGTCACCCCAGGGTCCTGAACACTGAAGCTTTCTTT. It translates to CASSHPRVLNTEAFF.